This entry is about one T cell receptor (beta chain). Its target is unknown. V shed 2 bases and J shed 4 bases, with 5 bases lying between them. CDR1 is KGHSH and CDR2 is LQKENI in the germline V gene. This CDR3 comprises 12 residues. PCR primers comprised 60 Vbeta and 13 Jbeta primers. Clones were read by immunoSEQ multiplex PCR, and TCRdb kept only the in-frame ones, dropping some. This table has 75,000 to 100,000 clones, over 75% appearing once. The sample comes from a study of cytomegalovirus exposure and HLA in healthy donors. General study findings and limits: Donor immune exposure was known only as CMV serostatus. Later genetic work tied a missense DCLRE1C variant to beta-chain V and J trimming. In vitro work confirmed that a few CMV-associated chains recognize CMV antigens.

Though nominally healthy at sampling, donors likely had unrecorded immune exposures. The chain has TRBV18 and TRBJ1-2; D is unclear. Sequenced material: PBMCs. The TCR comes from a middle-aged man in good health and CMV-seronegative. DNA of the CDR3: TGTGCCAGCTCACCATACGGCTATGGCTACACCTTC. Its protein is CASSPYGYGYTF.